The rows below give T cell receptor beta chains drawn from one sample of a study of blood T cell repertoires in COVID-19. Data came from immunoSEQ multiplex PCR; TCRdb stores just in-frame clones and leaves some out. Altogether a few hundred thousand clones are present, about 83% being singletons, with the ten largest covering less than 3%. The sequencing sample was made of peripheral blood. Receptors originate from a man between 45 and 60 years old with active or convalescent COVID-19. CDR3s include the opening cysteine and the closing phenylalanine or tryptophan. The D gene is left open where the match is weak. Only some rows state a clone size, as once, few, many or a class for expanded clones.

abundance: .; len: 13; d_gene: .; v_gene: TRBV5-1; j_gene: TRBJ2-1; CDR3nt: TGCGCCAGCAGCCCTACCCAGATCGGGGAGCAGTTCTTC; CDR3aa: CASSPTQIGEQFF
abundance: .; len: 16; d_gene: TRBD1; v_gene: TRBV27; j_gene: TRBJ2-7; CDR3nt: TGTGCCAGCAGTTTATCGAGACAGGGGCCTTCCTACGAGCAGTACTTC; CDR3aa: CASSLSRQGPSYEQYF
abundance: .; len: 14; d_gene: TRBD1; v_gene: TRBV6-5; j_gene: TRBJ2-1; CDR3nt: TGTGCCAGCAGGGCTGGACAGGGTGGGCATGAGCAGTTCTTC; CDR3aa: CASRAGQGGHEQFF
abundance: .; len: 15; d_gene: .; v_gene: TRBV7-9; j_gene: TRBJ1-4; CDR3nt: TGTGCCAGCAGCCCGGGCAGGGTGCTTAATGAAAAACTGTTTTTT; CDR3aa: CASSPGRVLNEKLFF
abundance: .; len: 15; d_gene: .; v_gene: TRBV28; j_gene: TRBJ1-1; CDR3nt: TGTGCCAGCAGTTTAAGCAGGCATTTCAACACTGAAGCTTTCTTT; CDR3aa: CASSLSRHFNTEAFF
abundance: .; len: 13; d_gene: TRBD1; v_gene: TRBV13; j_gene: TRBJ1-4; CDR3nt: TGTGCCAGCGCCACAGGGGGGAGTGAAAAACTGTTTTTT; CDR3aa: CASATGGSEKLFF
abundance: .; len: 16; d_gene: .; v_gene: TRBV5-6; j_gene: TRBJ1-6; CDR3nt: TGTGCCAGCAGTCAGGACCCTTACAGGGAGAATTCACCCCTCCACTTT; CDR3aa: CASSQDPYRENSPLHF
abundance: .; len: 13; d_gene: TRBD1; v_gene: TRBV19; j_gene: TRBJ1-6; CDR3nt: TGTGCCAGTAGAGGGACAGGATATTCACCCCTCCACTTT; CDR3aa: CASRGTGYSPLHF
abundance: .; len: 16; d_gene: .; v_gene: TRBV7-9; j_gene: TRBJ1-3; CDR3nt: TGTGCCAGCAGGAAATTACAGGGCTCGTCGGGAAACACCATATATTTT; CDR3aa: CASRKLQGSSGNTIYF
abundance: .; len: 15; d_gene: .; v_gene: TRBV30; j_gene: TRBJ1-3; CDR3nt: TGTGCCTGGATCCTGGCGGGGGCGCATGGAAACACCATATATTTT; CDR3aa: CAWILAGAHGNTIYF
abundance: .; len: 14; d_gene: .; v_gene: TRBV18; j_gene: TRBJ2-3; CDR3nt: TGTGCCAGCTCACCCGGGACAAGCACAGATACGCAGTATTTT; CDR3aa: CASSPGTSTDTQYF
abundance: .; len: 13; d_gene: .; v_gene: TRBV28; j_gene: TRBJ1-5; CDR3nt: TGTGCCAGCAGTTTAGCAGGTTGGCAGCCCCAGCATTTT; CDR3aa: CASSLAGWQPQHF
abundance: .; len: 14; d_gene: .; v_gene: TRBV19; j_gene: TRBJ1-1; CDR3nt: TGTGCCAGTAGTATGCGGGGCCCGGGAACTGAAGCTTTCTTT; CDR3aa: CASSMRGPGTEAFF
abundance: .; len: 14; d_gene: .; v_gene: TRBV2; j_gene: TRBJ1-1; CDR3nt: TGTGCCAGCAGTGGGTCAGGGTTCGGCACTGAAGCTTTCTTT; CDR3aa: CASSGSGFGTEAFF
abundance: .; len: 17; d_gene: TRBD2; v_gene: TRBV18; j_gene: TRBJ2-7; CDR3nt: TGTGCCAGCTCACCCTCTTCTCGACTAGCGGGAGTCGGGGAGCAGTACTTC; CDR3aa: CASSPSSRLAGVGEQYF
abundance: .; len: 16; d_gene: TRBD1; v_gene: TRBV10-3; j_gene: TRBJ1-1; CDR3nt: TGTGCCATCAGGAACGGACAGGGATGGGCGAACGCTGAAGCTTTCTTT; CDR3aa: CAIRNGQGWANAEAFF
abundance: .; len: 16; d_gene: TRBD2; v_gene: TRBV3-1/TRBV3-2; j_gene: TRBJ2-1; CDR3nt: TGTGCCAGCAGCCAAGATTTAAGCGGGGGGGCTAATGAGCAGTTCTTC; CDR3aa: CASSQDLSGGANEQFF
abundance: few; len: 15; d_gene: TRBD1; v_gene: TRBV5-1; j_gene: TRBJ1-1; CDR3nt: TGCGCCAGCAGCAAAGGGGACAGGGGGAACACTGAAGCTTTCTTT; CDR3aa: CASSKGDRGNTEAFF
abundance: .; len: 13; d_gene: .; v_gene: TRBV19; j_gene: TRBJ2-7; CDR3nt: TGTGCCAGTAGTATGGGAAGGGGGTACGAGCAGTACTTC; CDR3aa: CASSMGRGYEQYF
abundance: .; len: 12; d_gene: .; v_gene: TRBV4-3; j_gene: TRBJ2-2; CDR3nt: TGCGCCAGCAAAAGGGGTGCCGGGGAGCTGTTTTTT; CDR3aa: CASKRGAGELFF
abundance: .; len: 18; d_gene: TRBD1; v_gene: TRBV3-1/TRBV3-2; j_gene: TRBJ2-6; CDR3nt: TGTGCCAGCAGCCAAGCGGCAGGGGGCACCTCTGGGGCCAACGTCCTGACTTTC; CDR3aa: CASSQAAGGTSGANVLTF
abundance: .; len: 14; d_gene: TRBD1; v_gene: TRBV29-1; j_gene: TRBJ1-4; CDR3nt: TGCAGCGTTTCCAGTCCGGGACAGCCAGAAAAACTGTTTTTT; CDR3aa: CSVSSPGQPEKLFF
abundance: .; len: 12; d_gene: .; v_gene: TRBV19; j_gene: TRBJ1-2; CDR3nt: TGTGCCAGTAACACGGGCCCAGGGAGCTACACCTTC; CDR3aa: CASNTGPGSYTF
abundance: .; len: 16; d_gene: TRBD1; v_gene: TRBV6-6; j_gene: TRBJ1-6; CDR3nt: TGTGCCAGCACCAAGGGGGCCGATAGGAATAATTCACCCCTCCACTTT; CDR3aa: CASTKGADRNNSPLHF
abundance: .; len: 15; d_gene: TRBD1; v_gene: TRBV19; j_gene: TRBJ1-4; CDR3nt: TGTGCCAGTAAGCCCACAGGGGGCCGAGATGAAAAACTGTTTTTT; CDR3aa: CASKPTGGRDEKLFF
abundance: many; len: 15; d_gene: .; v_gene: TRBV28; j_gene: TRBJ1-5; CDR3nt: TGTGCCAGCAGTATTAGGGGGGGGGCGTCTCAGCCCCAGCATTTT; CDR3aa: CASSIRGGASQPQHF
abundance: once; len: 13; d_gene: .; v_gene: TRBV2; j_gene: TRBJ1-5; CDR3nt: TGTGCCAGCGAGGCAGGGGAGTATCAGCCCCAGCATTTT; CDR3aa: CASEAGEYQPQHF
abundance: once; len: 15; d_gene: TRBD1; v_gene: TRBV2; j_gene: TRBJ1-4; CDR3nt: TGTGCCAGCAGTGGAATCAGGGGGGCGGTTGAAAAACTGTTTTTT; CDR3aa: CASSGIRGAVEKLFF
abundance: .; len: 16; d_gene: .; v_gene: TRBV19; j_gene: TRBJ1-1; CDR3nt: TGTGCCAGTAGTATAGGACAGGCATTCATGAACACTGAAGCTTTCTTT; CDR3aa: CASSIGQAFMNTEAFF
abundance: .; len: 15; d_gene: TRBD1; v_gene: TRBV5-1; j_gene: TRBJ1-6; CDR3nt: TGCGCCAGCAGCTTGGGACAGGGGTGGAATTCACCCCTCCACTTT; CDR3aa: CASSLGQGWNSPLHF